One TCR beta chain is described in this entry. This entry belongs to a study of blood T cell repertoires in COVID-19. V lost 6 bases, J lost 3 bases, and 11 bases lay in between. This CDR3 has 13 amino acids. Germline V CDR1 and CDR2: LGHNT, FRNRAP. Profiling relied on immunoSEQ multiplex PCR, and the TCRdb table lists in-frame clones only, not all of them. The sample holds 250,000 or so clones, 90% seen once. The chain uses TRBV12-5 and TRBJ2-5; D not resolved. This clonotype was sampled from a woman aged 60 to 75 with COVID-19, enrolled during active disease. Sequencing was carried out using peripheral blood. The CDR3 loop is CASGPDSEETQYF. The DNA of the CDR3 is TGTGCTAGTGGCCCCGACTCAGAAGAGACCCAGTACTTC. The full variable domain, rest sourced from reference TRBV12-5 and TRBJ2-5, is DARVTQTPRHKVTEMGQEVTMRCQPILGHNTVFWYRQTMMQGLELLAYFRNRAPLDDSGMPKDRFSAEMPDATLATLKIQPSEPRDSAVYFCASGPDSEETQYFGPGTRLLVL.